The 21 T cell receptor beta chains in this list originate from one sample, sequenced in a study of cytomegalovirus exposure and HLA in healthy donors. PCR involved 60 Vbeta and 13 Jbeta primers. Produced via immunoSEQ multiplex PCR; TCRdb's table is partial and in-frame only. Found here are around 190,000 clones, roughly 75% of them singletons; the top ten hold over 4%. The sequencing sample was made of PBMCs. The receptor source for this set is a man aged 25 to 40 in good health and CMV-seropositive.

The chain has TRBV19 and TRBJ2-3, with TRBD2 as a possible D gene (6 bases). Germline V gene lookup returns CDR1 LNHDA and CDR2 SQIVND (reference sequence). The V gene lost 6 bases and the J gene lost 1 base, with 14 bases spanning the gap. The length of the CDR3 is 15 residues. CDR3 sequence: CASRDGEAGTDTQYF. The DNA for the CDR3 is TGTGCCAGTAGAGACGGGGAGGCGGGCACAGATACGCAGTATTTT.

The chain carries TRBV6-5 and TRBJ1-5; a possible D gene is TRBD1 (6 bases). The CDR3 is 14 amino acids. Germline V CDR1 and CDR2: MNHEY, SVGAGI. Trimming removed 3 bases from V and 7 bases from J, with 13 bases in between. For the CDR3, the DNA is TGTGCCAGCAGTTATGGGGCTGGGGGCCAGCCCCAGCATTTT. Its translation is CASSYGAGGQPQHF.

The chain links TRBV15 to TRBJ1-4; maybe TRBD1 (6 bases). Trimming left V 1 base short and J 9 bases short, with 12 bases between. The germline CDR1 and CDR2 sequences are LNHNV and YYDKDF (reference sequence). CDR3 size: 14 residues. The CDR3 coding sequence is TGTGCCACCAGCAGAGCCCTTGGGGACAAAAAACTGTTTTTT. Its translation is CATSRALGDKKLFF.

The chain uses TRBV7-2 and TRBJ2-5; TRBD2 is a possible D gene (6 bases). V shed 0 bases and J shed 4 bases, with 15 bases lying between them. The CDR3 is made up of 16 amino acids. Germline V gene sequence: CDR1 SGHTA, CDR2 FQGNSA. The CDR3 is CASSLARDLGRETQYF. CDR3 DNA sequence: TGTGCCAGCAGCTTAGCCCGGGACTTGGGCCGAGAGACCCAGTACTTC. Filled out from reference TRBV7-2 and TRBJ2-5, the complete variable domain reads GAGVSQSPSNKVTEKGKDVELRCDPISGHTALYWYRQSLGQGLEFLIYFQGNSAPDKSGLPSDRFSAERTGGSVSTLTIQRTQQEDSAVYLCASSLARDLGRETQYFGPGTRLLVL.

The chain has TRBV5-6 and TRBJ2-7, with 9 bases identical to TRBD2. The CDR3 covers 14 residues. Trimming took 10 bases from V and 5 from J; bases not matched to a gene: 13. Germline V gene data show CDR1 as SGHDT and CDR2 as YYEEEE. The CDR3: CASGRREGRDEQYF. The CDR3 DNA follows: TGTGCCTCCGGCAGGCGGGAGGGCCGGGACGAGCAGTACTTC.

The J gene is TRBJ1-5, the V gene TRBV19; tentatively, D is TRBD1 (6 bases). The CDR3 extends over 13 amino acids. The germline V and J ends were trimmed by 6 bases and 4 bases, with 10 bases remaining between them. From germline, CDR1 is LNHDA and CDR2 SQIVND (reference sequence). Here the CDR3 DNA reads TGTGCCAGTAGCTGGGGACATAATCAGCCCCAGCATTTT. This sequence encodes CASSWGHNQPQHF.

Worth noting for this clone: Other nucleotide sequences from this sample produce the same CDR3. CDR3 loop: CSARGGDTQYF. CDR3 sequence (DNA): TGCAGTGCTAGAGGGGGCGATACGCAGTATTTT. J is TRBJ2-3 and V is TRBV20-1, with D perhaps TRBD1 (5 bases). The CDR3 covers 11 residues. Germline CDR1 is DFQATT and CDR2 is SNEGSKA (reference sequence). V lost 1 base, J lost 6 bases, and 5 bases lay in between.

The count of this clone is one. The DNA for the CDR3 is TGCAGCGTCGCTAATAGCAATCAGCCCCAGCATTTT. This sequence encodes CSVANSNQPQHF. This sequence joins TRBV29-1 and TRBJ1-5; D gene ambiguous. CDR3 length: 12 residues. Deletions cut 6 bases from V and 0 bases from J, with 6 bases between. Germline V CDR1 and CDR2: SQVTM, ANQGSEA.

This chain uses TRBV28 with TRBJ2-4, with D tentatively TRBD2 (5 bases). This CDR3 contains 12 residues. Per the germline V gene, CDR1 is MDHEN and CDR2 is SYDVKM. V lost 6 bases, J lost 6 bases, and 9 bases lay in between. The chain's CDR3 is CASRTAGNIQYF. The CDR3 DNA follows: TGTGCCAGCAGGACCGCGGGAAACATTCAGTACTTC.

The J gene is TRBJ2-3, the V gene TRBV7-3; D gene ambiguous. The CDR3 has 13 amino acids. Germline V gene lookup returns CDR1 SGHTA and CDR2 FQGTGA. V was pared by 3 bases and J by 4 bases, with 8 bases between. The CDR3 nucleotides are TGTGCCAGCAGCTTTACGGGTCCAGATACGCAGTATTTT. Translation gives CASSFTGPDTQYF.

CDR3 in DNA: TGTGCCAGCAGCCCTTCTGGACAGTCCAATTACGAGCAGTACTTC. Translation: CASSPSGQSNYEQYF. The rearrangement uses TRBV7-3 and TRBJ2-7, with D possibly matching TRBD1 (6 bases). Germline loops: CDR1 SGHTA, CDR2 FQGTGA. The V end was cut by 5 bases, the J end by 4 bases, with 18 bases between. This CDR3 has 15 amino acids. The full variable domain, its missing parts supplied by reference TRBV7-3 and TRBJ2-7, is GAGVSQTPSNKVTEKGKYVELRCDPISGHTALYWYRQSLGQGPEFLIYFQGTGAADDSGLPNDRFFAVRPEGSVSTLKIQRTERGDSAVYLCASSPSGQSNYEQYFGPGTRLTVT.

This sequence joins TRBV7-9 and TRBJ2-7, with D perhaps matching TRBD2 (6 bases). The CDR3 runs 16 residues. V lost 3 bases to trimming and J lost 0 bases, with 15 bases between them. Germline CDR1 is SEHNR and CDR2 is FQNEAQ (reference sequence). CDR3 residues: CASSLGGGESSYEQYF. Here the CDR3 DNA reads TGTGCCAGCAGCTTGGGAGGCGGGGAGAGCTCCTACGAGCAGTACTTC. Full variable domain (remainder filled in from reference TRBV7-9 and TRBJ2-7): DTGVSQNPRHKITKRGQNVTFRCDPISEHNRLYWYRQTLGQGPEFLTYFQNEAQLEKSRLLSDRFSAERPKGSFSTLEIQRTEQGDSAMYLCASSLGGGESSYEQYFGPGTRLTVT.

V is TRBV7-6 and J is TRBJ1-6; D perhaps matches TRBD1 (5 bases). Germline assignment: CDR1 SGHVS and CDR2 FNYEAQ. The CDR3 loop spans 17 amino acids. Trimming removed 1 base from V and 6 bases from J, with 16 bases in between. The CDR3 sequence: CASSLVAGLYRNSPLHF. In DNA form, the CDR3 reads TGTGCCAGCAGCTTAGTAGCAGGGCTTTATCGTAATTCACCCCTCCACTTT.

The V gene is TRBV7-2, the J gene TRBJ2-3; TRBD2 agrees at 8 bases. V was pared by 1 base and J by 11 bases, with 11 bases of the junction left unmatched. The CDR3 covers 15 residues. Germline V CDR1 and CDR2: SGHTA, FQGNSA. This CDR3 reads CASSLEGIAGLLQYF. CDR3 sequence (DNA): TGTGCCAGCAGCTTAGAAGGTATAGCGGGACTTTTGCAGTATTTT.

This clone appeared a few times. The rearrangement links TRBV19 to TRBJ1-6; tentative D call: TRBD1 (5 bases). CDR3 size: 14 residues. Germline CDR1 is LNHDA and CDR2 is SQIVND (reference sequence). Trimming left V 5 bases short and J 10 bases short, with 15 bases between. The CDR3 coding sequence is TGTGCCAGTAGTGCCCCCGTCGGGGGATCACCCCTCCACTTT. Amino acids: CASSAPVGGSPLHF.

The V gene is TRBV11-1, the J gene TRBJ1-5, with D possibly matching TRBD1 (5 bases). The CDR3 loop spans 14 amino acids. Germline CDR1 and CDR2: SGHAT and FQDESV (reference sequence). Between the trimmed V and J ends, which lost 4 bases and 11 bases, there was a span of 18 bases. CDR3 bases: TGTGCCAGCAGCTACGACAGTTATTCCACGGCCCAGCATTTT. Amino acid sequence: CASSYDSYSTAQHF.

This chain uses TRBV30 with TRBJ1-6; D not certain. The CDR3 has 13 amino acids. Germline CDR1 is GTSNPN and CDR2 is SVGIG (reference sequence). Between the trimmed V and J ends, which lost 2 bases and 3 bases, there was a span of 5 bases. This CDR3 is CAWSRDYNSPLHF. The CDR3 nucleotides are TGTGCCTGGAGTCGGGACTATAATTCACCCCTCCACTTT.

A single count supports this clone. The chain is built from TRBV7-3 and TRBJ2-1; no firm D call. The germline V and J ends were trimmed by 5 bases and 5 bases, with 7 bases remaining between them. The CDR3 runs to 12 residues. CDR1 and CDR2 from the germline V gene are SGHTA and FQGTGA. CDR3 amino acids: CASSPGNNEQFF. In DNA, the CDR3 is TGTGCCAGCAGCCCAGGTAACAATGAGCAGTTCTTC. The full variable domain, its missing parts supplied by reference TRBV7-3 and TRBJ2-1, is GAGVSQTPSNKVTEKGKYVELRCDPISGHTALYWYRQSLGQGPEFLIYFQGTGAADDSGLPNDRFFAVRPEGSVSTLKIQRTERGDSAVYLCASSPGNNEQFFGPGTRLTVL.

The chain's CDR3 is CASSYSAIRGSPLHF. The CDR3 DNA reads TGTGCCAGCAGTTACTCGGCAATCCGAGGCTCACCCCTCCACTTT. The chain joins TRBV6-6 to TRBJ1-6; unclear D gene. This CDR3 comprises 15 residues. CDR1 and CDR2 from the germline V gene are MNHNY and SVGAGI (reference sequence). With 0 bases removed from V and 10 bases from J, the gap between germline ends came to 13 bases.

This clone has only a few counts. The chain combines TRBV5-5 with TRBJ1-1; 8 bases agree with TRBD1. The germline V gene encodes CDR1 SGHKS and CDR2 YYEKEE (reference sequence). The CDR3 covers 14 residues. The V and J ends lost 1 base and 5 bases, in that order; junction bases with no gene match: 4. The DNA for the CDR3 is TGTGCCAGCAGCTTGAGGCAGGGGGCGACTGAAGCTTTCTTT. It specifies CASSLRQGATEAFF. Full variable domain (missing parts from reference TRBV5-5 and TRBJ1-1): DAGVTQSPTHLIKTRGQQVTLRCSPISGHKSVSWYQQVLGQGPQFIFQYYEKEERGRGNFPDRFSARQFPNYSSELNVNALLLGDSALYLCASSLRQGATEAFFGQGTRLTVV.

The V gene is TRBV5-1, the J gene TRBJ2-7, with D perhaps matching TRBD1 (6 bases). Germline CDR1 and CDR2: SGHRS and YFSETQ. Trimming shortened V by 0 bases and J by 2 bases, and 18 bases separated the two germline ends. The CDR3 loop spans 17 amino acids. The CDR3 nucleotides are TGCGCCAGCAGCTTGGCCCCGACAGGTGGGCTCCCCTACGAGCAGTACTTC. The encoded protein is CASSLAPTGGLPYEQYF.